One and the same sample provided the 14 T cell receptor beta chains below, sequenced in a study. TCRdb fed the RT-PCR reads into MiXCR, producing one record per CDR3 protein. The profile covers about 700,000 distinct CDR3 sequences, with 13% to 15% appearing a single time and around 3.3% taken by the ten largest. Sequencing was carried out using memory CD4+ T cells from blood. Receptors originate from a female donor in good health, serving as a healthy control.

Many counts were recorded for this clonotype. A junction end diverges from the germline sequence, so it may reflect a read error. This chain links TRBV11-2 with TRBJ1-2; D is uncertain. The CDR3 is made up of 13 amino acids. Per the germline V gene, CDR1 is SGHAT and CDR2 is FQNNGV. The CDR3 reads CASSLAAGYGYTF. The CDR3 region has the DNA TGCGCCAGCAGCTTGGCCGCGGGTTATGGCTACACCTTC.

This clonotype came up a few times. The genes are TRBV20-1 and TRBJ1-6; D not certain. The V gene's germline CDR1 is DFQATT and CDR2 SNEGSKA (reference sequence). The CDR3 has 12 residues. The ends were cut back, 3 bases at V and 7 bases at J, with 7 bases in the middle. The CDR3 nucleotides are TGCAGTGCTAGTGACGGGAATTCACCCCTCCACTTT. This gives the protein CSASDGNSPLHF.

V is TRBV20-1 and J is TRBJ2-3; TRBD2 agrees at 10 bases. In germline, CDR1 is DFQATT, CDR2 SNEGSKA (reference sequence). V dropped 5 bases and J dropped 2; count of bases not matched to a gene: 10. This CDR3 contains 16 residues. The CDR3 loop reads CSALGGLAGATDTQYF. The CDR3 DNA sequence: TGCAGTGCTCTAGGTGGGCTAGCGGGAGCCACAGATACGCAGTATTTT.

This clonotype has just a few counts. The chain couples TRBV28 to TRBJ2-5; TRBD2 matches 14 bases. Germline loops: CDR1 MDHEN, CDR2 SYDVKM. The CDR3 loop spans 17 amino acids. The V segment lost 8 bases and the J segment 5 bases; nucleotides outside the gene matches: 13. The CDR3 protein is CASRKPGLAGELETQYF. The CDR3 region has the DNA TGTGCCAGCCGAAAACCGGGACTAGCGGGAGAGTTGGAGACCCAGTACTTC.

The rearrangement uses TRBV20-1 and TRBJ2-7, with D perhaps TRBD2 (7 bases). Germline V CDR1 and CDR2: DFQATT, SNEGSKA (reference sequence). CDR3 size: 13 residues. CDR3: CSVRGRAWNEQYF. The CDR3 DNA reads as TGCAGCGTGAGGGGGAGGGCCTGGAACGAGCAGTACTTC.

The chain employs TRBV5-6 and TRBJ1-1; D not resolved. Germline CDR1 and CDR2: SGHDT and YYEEEE. V lost 2 bases, J lost 1 base, and 12 bases lay in between. This CDR3 spans 15 amino acids. The CDR3 region is CASSFISSQNTEAFF. CDR3 bases: TGTGCCAGCAGCTTCATTTCTTCCCAGAACACTGAAGCTTTCTTT.

In its sample, this clonotype was seen a few times. The rearrangement joins TRBV20-1 to TRBJ2-2, with 9 bases fitting TRBD1. The V and J ends lost 0 bases and 2 bases, in that order; junction bases with no gene match: 7. The germline CDR1 and CDR2 sequences are DFQATT and SNEGSKA (reference sequence). The CDR3 runs 17 residues. The CDR3 is CSARDGTGRSNTGELFF. CDR3 sequence (DNA): TGCAGTGCTAGAGACGGGACAGGGAGGAGTAACACCGGGGAGCTGTTTTTT.

This clonotype was found many times. The chain combines TRBV6-5 with TRBJ1-5; 9 bases map to TRBD1. Germline V lookup: CDR1 MNHEY, CDR2 SVGAGI. V shed 0 bases, J shed 2 bases, and the junction held 5 bases outside the gene matches. The CDR3 consists of 17 residues. Here the CDR3 reads CASSYSWTGVGNQPQHF. DNA for the CDR3: TGTGCCAGCAGTTACTCTTGGACAGGGGTAGGCAATCAGCCCCAGCATTTT.

This clonotype came up many times. The V and J genes are TRBV10-3 and TRBJ1-1; TRBD1 agrees at 9 bases. The CDR3 is 13 amino acids. CDR1 and CDR2 (germline): ENHRY, SYGVKD. V shed 6 bases, J shed 3 bases, and the junction held 2 bases outside the gene matches. CDR3 DNA: TGTGCCATCAGGAGGGACAGGGACACTGAAGCTTTCTTT. Translating gives CAIRRDRDTEAFF.

This chain joins TRBV6-5 and TRBJ2-5; D is ambiguous. The germline V gene has CDR1 MNHEY and CDR2 SVGAGI. The CDR3 is 13 amino acids. V shed 8 bases and J shed 1 base, with 11 bases lying between them. The CDR3 region is CASHPYTQETQYF. As DNA, the CDR3 is TGTGCCAGCCACCCGTATACCCAAGAGACCCAGTACTTC.

This clonotype turned up a few times. V is TRBV7-2 and J is TRBJ1-3; D is undetermined. V dropped 1 base and J dropped 2 bases, with 9 bases sitting between them. This CDR3 has 15 residues. Germline-derived CDR1 and CDR2 are SGHTA and FQGNSA. The CDR3 reads CASSLDRDPGNTIYF. The CDR3 nucleotides read TGTGCCAGCAGCTTAGACCGAGACCCTGGAAACACCATATATTTT.

This clonotype has ten or more counts. V usage is TRBV28 and J usage is TRBJ1-2, with D possibly matching TRBD1 (5 bases). Trimming took off 9 bases at V and 7 bases at J, with 30 bases between the two ends. In germline, CDR1 is MDHEN, CDR2 SYDVKM. The CDR3 covers 17 residues. CDR3 bases: TGTGCCAGTACGATGTTTAGGACGGGGGAGGCTGCGCGTGGCTACACCTTC. This codes for CASTMFRTGEAARGYTF.

This chain connects TRBV7-2 to TRBJ2-1, with D possibly being TRBD1 (6 bases). With 2 bases removed from V and 8 bases from J, the gap between germline ends came to 13 bases. CDR3 length: 14 residues. Per germline, CDR1 SGHTA and CDR2 FQGNSA. The CDR3 DNA follows: TGTGCCAGCAGCTTAAACAGGGCTGGGGATGAGCAGTTCTTC. Its translation is CASSLNRAGDEQFF.

In this sample, this clonotype turned up many times. The rearrangement joins TRBV9 to TRBJ2-5, with 8 bases matching TRBD2. The junction had 4 bases not matched to a gene; V was cut back by 4 bases and J by 2 bases. This CDR3 has 14 residues. Germline V gene lookup returns CDR1 SGDLS and CDR2 YYNGEE. This CDR3 is CASSPPSGQETQYF. CDR3 DNA sequence: TGTGCCAGCAGCCCCCCTAGCGGGCAAGAGACCCAGTACTTC.